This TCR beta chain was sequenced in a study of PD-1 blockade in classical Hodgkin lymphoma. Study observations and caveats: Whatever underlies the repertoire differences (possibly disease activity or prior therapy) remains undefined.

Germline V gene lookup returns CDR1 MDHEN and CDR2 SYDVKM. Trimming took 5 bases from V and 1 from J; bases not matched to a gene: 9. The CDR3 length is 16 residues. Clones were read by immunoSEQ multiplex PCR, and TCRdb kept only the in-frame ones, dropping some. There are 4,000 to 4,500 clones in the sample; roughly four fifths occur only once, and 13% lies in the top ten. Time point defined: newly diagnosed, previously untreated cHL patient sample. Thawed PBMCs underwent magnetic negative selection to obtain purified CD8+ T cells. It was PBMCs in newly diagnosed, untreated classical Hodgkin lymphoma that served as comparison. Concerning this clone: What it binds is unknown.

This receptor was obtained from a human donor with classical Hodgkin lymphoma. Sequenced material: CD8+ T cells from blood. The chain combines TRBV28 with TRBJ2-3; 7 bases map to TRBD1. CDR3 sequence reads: CASSPSLGGGTDTQYF. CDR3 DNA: TGTGCCAGCAGTCCTTCTTTAGGGGGCGGCACAGATACGCAGTATTTT.